The 20 T cell receptor beta chains in this list originate from one sample, sequenced in a study of blood T cell repertoires in COVID-19. The table came from immunoSEQ multiplex PCR; TCRdb's copy has only in-frame clones and leaves some out. The data show roughly 190,000 clones, with roughly 86% seen just once and under 3.5% held by the top ten. Sequencing used peripheral blood. The receptors here all came from a man between 65 and 85 years old with acute or convalescent COVID-19.

The genes are TRBV5-1 and TRBJ1-3; the D gene is possibly TRBD1 (5 bases). Germline V CDR1 and CDR2: SGHRS, YFSETQ. The CDR3 runs 17 residues. V lost 4 bases, J lost 0 bases, and 17 bases lay in between. CDR3 residues: CASSPAFQGFSGNTIYF. The DNA of the CDR3 is TGCGCCAGCAGCCCGGCGTTTCAGGGATTCTCTGGAAACACCATATATTTT. Full variable domain (remainder filled in from reference TRBV5-1 and TRBJ1-3): KAGVTQTPRYLIKTRGQQVTLSCSPISGHRSVSWYQQTPGQGLQFLFEYFSETQRNKGNFPGRFSGRQFSNSRSEMNVSTLELGDSALYLCASSPAFQGFSGNTIYFGEGSWLTVV.

The V call is TRBV28, the J call TRBJ2-5; no clear D. The V end was cut by 1 base, the J end by 0 bases, with 6 bases between. CDR1 and CDR2 from the germline V gene are MDHEN and SYDVKM. The CDR3 has 14 residues. CDR3 nucleotides: TGTGCCAGCAGTTTATATCCAGACCAAGAGACCCAGTACTTC. Protein: CASSLYPDQETQYF.

CDR3 protein: CASSQLTTEAFF. CDR3 DNA sequence: TGTGCCAGCAGCCAACTCACAACCGAAGCTTTCTTT. The V call is TRBV3-1 (or the pseudogene TRBV3-2), the J call TRBJ1-1; no definite D call. The CDR3 is 12 residues long. V was trimmed by 2 bases and J by 8 bases, leaving 9 bases between them. Germline values: CDR1 LGHDT, CDR2 YNNKEL (reference sequence).

The chain employs TRBV2 and TRBJ2-1; D call uncertain. CDR1 is SNHLY and CDR2 is FYNNEI in the germline V gene. Trimming took off 7 bases at V and 2 bases at J, with 9 bases between the two ends. The CDR3 is 13 residues long. The CDR3 DNA reads TGTGCCAGCACCGTATCCCCCTACAATGAGCAGTTCTTC. Its translation: CASTVSPYNEQFF.

The rearrangement uses TRBV9 and TRBJ1-2, with 10 bases that match TRBD1. After removal of 3 bases from V and 8 bases from J, the junction contained 10 bases not matched to a gene. Germline-derived CDR1 and CDR2 are SGDLS and YYNGEE. The CDR3 spans 15 residues. The CDR3 bases are TGTGCCAGCAGCGCGAAGACAGGGGGCAGGCTCGGCTACACCTTC. It codes for CASSAKTGGRLGYTF. Full variable domain (rest looked up from reference TRBV9 and TRBJ1-2): DSGVTQTPKHLITATGQRVTLRCSPRSGDLSVYWYQQSLDQGLQFLIQYYNGEERAKGNILERFSAQQFPDLHSELNLSSLELGDSALYFCASSAKTGGRLGYTFGSGTRLTVV.

The chain combines TRBV4-3 with TRBJ2-2, with 12 bases lining up with TRBD2. The CDR3 consists of 19 residues. V shed 0 bases, J shed 0 bases, and the junction held 5 bases outside the gene matches. Germline V gene data show CDR1 as LGHNA and CDR2 as YSLEER. CDR3 region: CASSQDWTSGTANTGELFF. DNA of the CDR3: TGCGCCAGCAGCCAAGACTGGACTAGCGGGACCGCGAACACCGGGGAGCTGTTTTTT.

The count of this clone is one. The chain is built from TRBV11-2 and TRBJ1-4; 9 bases align to TRBD1. The CDR3 is made up of 16 amino acids. Looked up from germline, CDR1 is SGHAT and CDR2 is FQNNGV. After removal of 5 bases from V and 5 bases from J, the junction contained 9 bases not matched to a gene. DNA of the CDR3: TGTGCCAGCAGCGGTCCCGGGACAGGGTTGAATGAAAAACTGTTTTTT. Its protein product is CASSGPGTGLNEKLFF.

The chain recombines TRBV28 with TRBJ2-5; 10 nucleotides line up with TRBD1. Germline-derived CDR1 and CDR2 are MDHEN and SYDVKM. Germline trimming cut 8 bases from V and 4 bases from J; bases unmatched to any gene: 7. This CDR3 is built from 14 residues. CDR3 amino acids: CASDQTGGPETQYF. The CDR3 coding sequence is TGTGCCAGCGATCAGACAGGGGGCCCAGAGACCCAGTACTTC.

The CDR3 sequence: CASSPGTANYQPQHF. CDR3 nucleotides: TGTGCCAGCAGCCCCGGGACAGCGAATTATCAGCCCCAGCATTTT. J is TRBJ1-5 and V is TRBV5-8, with 7 bases matching TRBD1. Germline lookup yields CDR1 SGHTS and CDR2 YDEGEE. CDR3 length: 15 amino acids. Trimming removed 4 bases from V and 5 bases from J; junction bases left unmatched: 9.

V is TRBV30 and J is TRBJ2-1; 11 bases fit TRBD2. The CDR3 runs 14 residues. Germline V gene data show CDR1 as GTSNPN and CDR2 as SVGIG (reference sequence). The V and J ends lost 4 bases and 3 bases, in that order; junction bases with no gene match: 2. CDR3 DNA: TGTGCCTGGAAGGGGACTAGCGGCTACAATGAGCAGTTCTTC. As protein: CAWKGTSGYNEQFF.

A few counts support this clone. This chain links TRBV4-1 with TRBJ1-5, with D hard to call. Looked up from germline, CDR1 is MGHRA and CDR2 is YSYEKL. V lost 0 bases and J lost 10, with 19 bases in between. The CDR3 loop spans 16 amino acids. The CDR3 DNA sequence: TGCGCCAGCAGCCAAGATAGGTCCGCACCCTCGGGACCCCAGCATTTT. It is translated as CASSQDRSAPSGPQHF.

V gene TRBV30 combines with J gene TRBJ1-1; D gene ambiguous. The V gene's germline CDR1 is GTSNPN and CDR2 SVGIG (reference sequence). The CDR3 is made up of 14 amino acids. V was clipped by 4 bases and J by 3 bases, with 15 bases between them. The CDR3 nucleotides read TGTGCCTGGAATATAAAGCTTCCTTACACTGAAGCTTTCTTT. Amino acids: CAWNIKLPYTEAFF.

This clone occurred once. The chain carries TRBV18 and TRBJ2-2, with D unresolved. Germline CDR1 is KGHSH and CDR2 is LQKENI. V lost 4 bases to trimming and J lost 4 bases, with 16 bases between them. This CDR3 contains 16 residues. The DNA for the CDR3 is TGTGCCAGCTCACAAATGGCGTTCGGAGCCACCGGGGAGCTGTTTTTT. It translates to CASSQMAFGATGELFF.

This clone came up once. This chain connects TRBV6-5 to TRBJ1-5; no reliable D call. Germline V gene lookup returns CDR1 MNHEY and CDR2 SVGAGI. The CDR3 has 13 amino acids. Between the trimmed V and J ends, which lost 8 bases and 0 bases, there was a span of 8 bases. In DNA form, the CDR3 reads TGTGCCAGCCTGCGAGATAGCAATCAGCCCCAGCATTTT. Translation: CASLRDSNQPQHF.

The gene calls are TRBV28 and TRBJ1-5, with D possibly matching TRBD1 (5 bases). This CDR3 is 16 amino acids long. The germline CDR1 and CDR2 sequences are MDHEN and SYDVKM. Trimming removed 2 bases at V and 2 bases at J, with 13 bases between. CDR3 in DNA: TGTGCCAGCAGTTTAGCGGGTGCGGGGGGCAATCAGCCCCAGCATTTT. Translating gives CASSLAGAGGNQPQHF. Variable domain in full (rest from reference TRBV28 and TRBJ1-5): DVKVTQSSRYLVKRTGEKVFLECVQDMDHENMFWYRQDPGLGLRLIYFSYDVKMKEKGDIPEGYSVSREKKERFSLILESASTNQTSMYLCASSLAGAGGNQPQHFGDGTRLSIL.

The CDR3 is CASSLRTSGEETQYF. CDR3 sequence (DNA): TGTGCCAGCAGCTTGCGGACTAGCGGTGAAGAGACCCAGTACTTC. This chain links TRBV5-4 with TRBJ2-5, with 10 bases matching TRBD2. V lost 1 base and J lost 3; bases outside the gene matches: 3. Germline values: CDR1 SGHNT, CDR2 YYREEE (reference sequence). The CDR3 is 15 amino acids.

Worth noting for this clone: One end of the junction does not line up with germline, which may come from a read error. The chain joins TRBV6-5 to TRBJ1-2; TRBD1 aligns across 12 bases. The CDR3 loop spans 14 amino acids. Germline CDR1 MNHEY, CDR2 SVGAGI. CDR3 sequence: CASTYGTGGSGYTF. The CDR3 DNA reads as TGTGCCAGCACTTACGGGACAGGGGGCTCTGGCTACACCTTC.

This clone has just one count. The chain couples TRBV7-2 to TRBJ1-2, with D possibly TRBD1 on 6 matching bases. In germline, CDR1 is SGHTA, CDR2 FQGNSA. The V gene lost 1 base and the J gene lost 4 bases, with 16 bases spanning the gap. The CDR3 extends over 16 amino acids. The DNA for the CDR3 is TGTGCCAGCAGCTTAGTGGGGGGGGGCACTACCTATGGCTACACCTTC. Translated: CASSLVGGGTTYGYTF.

The gene calls are TRBV23-1 and TRBJ1-2, with 7 bases fitting TRBD1. TRBV23-1 is an ORF, with its function uncertain. CDR3 length: 13 amino acids. V was pared by 3 bases and J by 8 bases, with 6 bases of the junction left unmatched. In DNA, the CDR3 is TGCGCCAGCAGTCAGAACAGGGGCCGGGGCTACACCTTC. Amino acids: CASSQNRGRGYTF.

This clone was seen a handful of times. V gene TRBV6-6 combines with J gene TRBJ2-1; 10 bases are shared with TRBD1. The germline V gene encodes CDR1 MNHNY and CDR2 SVGAGI (reference sequence). This CDR3 spans 15 amino acids. V gave up 2 bases and J gave up 8 bases; unmatched junction bases: 6. The CDR3 loop reads CASSYTGQGFDEQFF. CDR3 in DNA: TGTGCCAGCAGTTACACGGGACAGGGGTTCGATGAGCAGTTCTTC.